The rows below give T cell receptor beta chains drawn from one sample of a study of CD8 T cells in ankylosing spondylitis. MiXCR, run by TCRdb on the 5' RACE reads, gives a single entry per CDR3 protein. The data show under 300,000 distinct CDR3 sequences, over 8.5% seen once. Sequencing was performed on blood, either unsorted or a sorted T cell fraction (not recorded which). Receptor source: a male donor with ankylosing spondylitis or in good health (not recorded which). CDR3s include the opening cysteine and the closing phenylalanine or tryptophan. Each record gives: J gene, D gene, clone size, V gene, CDR3 DNA, CDR3 protein. A D gene is named only where the DNA matches it firmly. The listing skips clone size in some rows; elsewhere it reads once, few, many or a size class.

TRBJ2-2	TRBD1	many	TRBV7-6	TGTGCCAGCAGCTCGAGACAGGGGTCCACCGGGGAGCTGTTTTTT	CASSSRQGSTGELFF
TRBJ1-1	-	many	TRBV6-6	TGTGCCAGCAGTTACTCCGGGGGATTTGAAGCTTTCTTT	CASSYSGGFEAFF
TRBJ2-1	TRBD2	few	TRBV7-8	TGTGCCAGCAGCTTAGCGCGGGGGAGGTACAATGAGCAGTTCTTC	CASSLARGRYNEQFF
TRBJ1-1	-	-	TRBV7-9	TGTGCCAGCAGCTTAAGTCCAGGGGAAGCTTTCTTT	CASSLSPGEAFF
TRBJ2-2	TRBD2	many	TRBV12-3/TRBV12-4	TGTGCCAGCAGCCTACAGCGGGGCGGGGAGCTGTTTTTT	CASSLQRGGELFF
TRBJ1-1	TRBD1	few	TRBV11-1	TGTGCCAGCAGCTTAGCGGCAGGGGGGAACACTGAAGCTTTCTTT	CASSLAAGGNTEAFF
TRBJ2-3	-	many	TRBV5-1	TGCGCCAGCAGCTTTGGAGTAGCACGCCGCACAGATACGCAGTATTTT	CASSFGVARRTDTQYF
TRBJ2-2	-	many	TRBV6-1	TGTGCCAGCAGTGAAGTTCAGGACACCGGGGAGCTGTTTTTT	CASSEVQDTGELFF
TRBJ2-5	-	many	TRBV25-1	TGTGCCAGCAGCCCACGGGGACTCCTACCGGGGGAGACCCAGTACTTC	CASSPRGLLPGETQYF
TRBJ2-1	TRBD2	many	TRBV20-1	TGCAGTGCTAGAGATTTGCGGGGGAGCTCCTACAATGAGCAGTTCTTC	CSARDLRGSSYNEQFF
TRBJ1-6	TRBD1	-	TRBV27	TGTGCCAGCAGTTTCGGGAAGGGGGCGGCTTATAATTCACCCCTCCACTTT	CASSFGKGAAYNSPLHF
TRBJ2-7	-	many	TRBV4-1	TGCGCCAGCAGCCTAACGACAGGCAGCTACGAGCAGTACTTC	CASSLTTGSYEQYF
TRBJ1-2	-	many	TRBV6-1	TGTGCCAGCAGTGAGGTTGGCAAGGTCAAGGGCTACACCTTC	CASSEVGKVKGYTF
TRBJ1-1	-	many	TRBV5-1	TGCGCCAGCAGAATGGGGGGGGCTTCCCCGGAAGCTTTCTTT	CASRMGGASPEAFF
TRBJ2-5	TRBD2	many	TRBV4-2	TGTGCCAGCAGCCAAGATCGTTCGGGGGGGCCCGAGACCCAGTACTTC	CASSQDRSGGPETQYF
TRBJ2-7	TRBD1	once	TRBV27	TGTGCCAGCAGTTTAACAACCGGGACAGGAGGCGAGCAGTACTTC	CASSLTTGTGGEQYF
TRBJ2-6	-	many	TRBV6-5	TGTGCCAGCAGTTACTCTTGGTCTGGGGCCAACGTCCTGACTTTC	CASSYSWSGANVLTF
TRBJ2-5	TRBD2	-	TRBV7-2	TGTGCCAGCAGCTCCTCTCGCGGGGGGGCCGGAAAGACCCAGTACTTC	CASSSSRGGAGKTQYF
TRBJ2-1	-	few	TRBV29-1	TGCAGCGTTGATCTCGCATACAATGAGCAGTTCTTC	CSVDLAYNEQFF
TRBJ2-3	TRBD2	many	TRBV20-1	TGCAGTGCTGGGGGGGGGGTCACAGATACGCAGTATTTT	CSAGGGVTDTQYF
TRBJ2-1	-	-	TRBV6-2/TRBV6-3	TGTGCCAGCAGTTTCCGGGACAAGCACAATGGGCAGTTCTTC	CASSFRDKHNGQFF
TRBJ2-3	-	-	TRBV27	TGTGCCAGCAGTTTATACCCGGGGACAGATACGCAGTATTTT	CASSLYPGTDTQYF
TRBJ1-1	TRBD1	few	TRBV15	TGTGCCACCCTCGACAGGGGGAGCGCTGAAGCTTTCTTT	CATLDRGSAEAFF
TRBJ1-4	TRBD1	many	TRBV10-3	TGTGCCATCAGTGAGTCTTGGACAGGGCGGAATGAAAAACTGTTTTTT	CAISESWTGRNEKLFF
TRBJ2-2	TRBD2	many	TRBV27	TGTGCCAGCAGTTTGTGGGGGGGGAGGGAGCTGTTTTTT	CASSLWGGRELFF
TRBJ2-7	-	many	TRBV5-1	TGCGCCAGCAGCTTGGGGACCGGACAGATAACCGAGCAGTACTTC	CASSLGTGQITEQYF
TRBJ2-6	-	many	TRBV20-1	TGCAGTGCTAGTAGTCGGGGGTTCAATGGGGCCAACGTCCTGACTTTC	CSASSRGFNGANVLTF
TRBJ2-7	TRBD2	-	TRBV5-1	TGCGCCAGCAGCGATCGGACTAGCGGGGGTCCGGCCTACGAGCAGTACTTC	CASSDRTSGGPAYEQYF
TRBJ2-3	-	many	TRBV6-5	TGTGCCAGCAGTTACTCCCGGCCTGGGACTTCGGATACGCAGTATTTT	CASSYSRPGTSDTQYF
TRBJ2-7	-	-	TRBV29-1	TGCAGCGCCGAGACAGGATACGAGCAGTACTTC	CSAETGYEQYF
TRBJ2-7	-	many	TRBV28	TGTGCCAGCAGTTCCCCGACAGGCGACTCCTACGAGCAGTACTTC	CASSSPTGDSYEQYF
TRBJ2-1	TRBD2	many	TRBV24-1	TGTGCCACCAGCTTCAGCGGTCGGCGGGGGAAAGACAATGAGCAGTTCTTC	CATSFSGRRGKDNEQFF
TRBJ2-1	-	many	TRBV20-1	TGCAGTGCTAGGCGCGGGCTGGGAAGTGGTGAGCAGTTCTTC	CSARRGLGSGEQFF
TRBJ2-7	TRBD1	many	TRBV5-1	TGCGCCAGCAGTCCGGGACAGCTCTACGAGCAGTACTTC	CASSPGQLYEQYF
TRBJ1-1	-	-	TRBV7-3	TGTGCCACCAGCCTACGCCAGAGGGGGGAAAACACTGAAGCTTTCTTT	CATSLRQRGENTEAFF
TRBJ1-5	TRBD1	many	TRBV25-1	TGTGCCAGCAGTGAATCGGGACAGCACAATCAGCCCCAGCATTTT	CASSESGQHNQPQHF
TRBJ2-5	TRBD1	few	TRBV2	TGTGCCAGCAGCAGGGACAGGGCGGAGACCCAGTACTTC	CASSRDRAETQYF
TRBJ2-5	-	many	TRBV20-1	TGCAGTGCTAGAGAATCGGGGGAGACCCAGTACTTC	CSARESGETQYF
TRBJ1-2	-	many	TRBV29-1	TGCAGCACACAGGGTGTTTATGGCTACACCTTC	CSTQGVYGYTF
TRBJ2-3	-	many	TRBV20-1	TGCAGTGCTAGCTCCGTGGGCACAGATACGCAGTATTTT	CSASSVGTDTQYF
TRBJ2-2	-	-	TRBV12-3/TRBV12-4	TGTGCCAGCAGCGTTCTGGTGGAGAACACCGGGGAGCTGTTTTTT	CASSVLVENTGELFF
TRBJ2-7	TRBD1	-	TRBV28	TGTGCCAGCACCCAATCCGGGACAGGGGTCCCTGAGCAGTACTTC	CASTQSGTGVPEQYF
TRBJ2-7	TRBD1	few	TRBV6-1	TGTGCCAGCAGTCCAAACCGACAGGGTTCCTACGAGCAGTACTTC	CASSPNRQGSYEQYF
TRBJ1-2	-	-	TRBV12-3/TRBV12-4	TGTGGCAGCAGTTTGGTTGAGAGTCATGGCTACACCTTC	CGSSLVESHGYTF
TRBJ1-2	-	few	TRBV2	TGTGCCAGCAGGGCCTGGGCGGGTAGCTATGGCTACACCTTC	CASRAWAGSYGYTF
TRBJ2-5	TRBD1	many	TRBV5-1	TGCGCCAGCAGCCTGGACAGGCAAGAGACCCAGTACTTC	CASSLDRQETQYF
TRBJ2-4	TRBD2	many	TRBV5-1	TGCGCCAGCAGACTACTTTCGGGGGGCATTCAGTACTTC	CASRLLSGGIQYF
TRBJ2-3	-	-	TRBV28	TGTGCCAGCAGTTTGGGGACACACACAGATACGCAGTATTTT	CASSLGTHTDTQYF
TRBJ1-1	-	few	TRBV11-2	TGTGCCAGCAGCCCAGTCAGGGGAGGCGGGGGAGAAGCTTTCTTT	CASSPVRGGGGEAFF
TRBJ1-1	-	many	TRBV4-1	TGCGCCAGCAGCCAAGAGGGGGTGGGGACTGAAGCTTTCTTT	CASSQEGVGTEAFF
TRBJ1-2	-	many	TRBV5-1	TGCGCCAGCAGCTTTCGTGGGGGTCCCGGCTACACCTTC	CASSFRGGPGYTF
TRBJ2-3	-	many	TRBV11-2	TGTGCCAGCACCAATTCAAATACGCAGTATTTT	CASTNSNTQYF
TRBJ2-1	TRBD2	-	TRBV5-1	TGCGCCAGCAGCTTCCTAACTAGCGAATCCTACAATGAGCAGTTCTTC	CASSFLTSESYNEQFF
TRBJ2-2	TRBD2	many	TRBV20-1	TGCAGTGCCCCGGCGGGGGGGCACACCGGGGAGCTGTTTTTT	CSAPAGGHTGELFF
TRBJ1-5	-	-	TRBV19	TGTGCCAGTAGTATTAAAACAGATAATCAGCCCCAGCATTTT	CASSIKTDNQPQHF
TRBJ1-1	-	many	TRBV7-2	TGTGCCAGCAGCTTATTAGGGCCCCGTCTCACTGAAGCTTTCTTT	CASSLLGPRLTEAFF
TRBJ2-3	-	-	TRBV5-1	TGCGCCAGCAACCGGGGAGACGGCACAGATACGCAGTATTTT	CASNRGDGTDTQYF